The clone carrying this T cell receptor (beta chain) was picked up one time. Its antigen is as yet unknown. Primers for the PCR totalled 60 Vbeta and 13 Jbeta. Here immunoSEQ multiplex PCR was the method, and the copy in TCRdb shows in-frame clones only, minus some. The sample records about 120,000 clones, 76% being singletons. This sample was taken from a study of cytomegalovirus exposure and HLA in healthy donors. General study points: Most TCR beta V segments were productive about 90% or about 30% of the time in an earlier analysis. In most subjects, TCR beta sequences reportedly gave accurate predictions of HLA-A and HLA-B alleles.

The study sampled nominally healthy donors, though unrecorded immune exposures were likely. The CDR3 consists of 10 residues. Germline loops: CDR1 SNHLY, CDR2 FYNNEI. V gave up 8 bases and J gave up 7 bases; unmatched junction bases: 0. Sequencing was done on a sample of PBMCs. The sequence was collected from a woman aged 40 to 49 in good health and CMV-seropositive. The chain employs TRBV2 and TRBJ1-2; TRBD1 matches 8 bases. CDR3 protein: CASGQGGYTF. In DNA, the CDR3 is TGTGCCAGCGGACAGGGTGGCTACACCTTC.